This T cell receptor beta chain appears in the sequencing data of a study of blood T cells in healthy people across ages. Study-wide points: Estimated diversity, derived from one million T cells, was regarded as an underestimate.

The germline V and J ends were trimmed by 4 bases and 7 bases, with 19 bases remaining between them. Germline CDR1 SNHLY, CDR2 FYNNEI. CDR3 length: 16 amino acids. A J-beta primer mix and a sample-barcoded 5' primer were used in a second PCR of roughly 6 to 11 cycles. TCRdb passed the 5' RACE reads through MiXCR, listing each CDR3 protein once. Seen here are some 1.5 million distinct CDR3 sequences, 35% to 45% observed once, and the top ten hold less than 5%. About this clonotype: Its antigen remains unidentified.

This TCR derives from a woman under 30 in good health. J is TRBJ1-4 and V is TRBV2, with D possibly matching TRBD1 (6 bases). The sample was blood. CDR3 in DNA: TGTGCCAGCAGTGTCAGCCCGACAGGAAGGAGTGAAAAACTGTTTTTT. Its protein product is CASSVSPTGRSEKLFF. The variable domain in full, completed from reference TRBV2 and TRBJ1-4, reads EPEVTQTPSHQVTQMGQEVILRCVPISNHLYFYWYRQILGQKVEFLVSFYNNEISEKSEIFDDQFSVERPDGSNFTLKIRSTKLEDSAMYFCASSVSPTGRSEKLFFGSGTQLSVL.